The 29 T cell receptor beta chains in this list originate from one sample, sequenced in a study of CD8 T cells in Susac syndrome. Reverse transcription of roughly 0.45 to 1 ug RNA was performed with random hexamers. MiXCR was run by TCRdb on the immunoSEQ multiplex PCR reads, yielding one entry per CDR3 protein. This table holds about 210,000 distinct CDR3 sequences, 95% found once. What was sequenced was CD4+ T cells from PBMCs. The receptors stem from a human donor with multiple sclerosis.

This clonotype was recorded a few times. The chain recombines TRBV6-6 with TRBJ2-5, with 7 bases lining up with TRBD1. There are 13 residues in the CDR3. Germline V gene data show CDR1 as MNHNY and CDR2 as SVGAGI (reference sequence). V lost 5 bases and J lost 5; bases outside the gene matches: 5. CDR3 region: CASSQGQQETQYF. The CDR3 nucleotides read TGTGCCAGCAGTCAGGGACAGCAGGAGACCCAGTACTTC.

This clonotype was detected once. The chain employs TRBV10-3 and TRBJ2-3, with D perhaps assigned TRBD1 or TRBD2 (6 bases each). V was trimmed by 5 bases and J by 0 bases, leaving 12 bases between them. The V gene's germline CDR1 is ENHRY and CDR2 SYGVKD. This CDR3 comprises 15 residues. The CDR3 nucleotides are TGTGCCATCAGTCCCACAGGGACTAGCACAGATACGCAGTATTTT. It encodes CAISPTGTSTDTQYF.

This clonotype was counted a single time. The chain couples TRBV7-2 to TRBJ2-7; possible D gene TRBD1, 5 bases. Germline V gene data show CDR1 as SGHTA and CDR2 as FQGNSA. Trimming stripped 3 bases from V and 1 base from J, with 10 bases between. This CDR3 contains 14 residues. CDR3 sequence reads: CASSFDHRSYEQYF. DNA of the CDR3: TGTGCCAGCAGCTTTGATCACAGGTCCTACGAGCAGTACTTC.

The V and J genes are TRBV12-3 or TRBV12-4 and TRBJ1-5; D call uncertain. This CDR3 has 16 amino acids. V lost 6 bases to trimming and J lost 0 bases, with 15 bases between them. CDR3: CASSSGPAYSNQPQHF. The CDR3 region has the DNA TGTGCCAGCAGCTCGGGCCCGGCGTATAGCAATCAGCCCCAGCATTTT.

The chain has TRBV5-4 and TRBJ2-1; 11 bases match TRBD2. V lost 4 bases, J lost 5 bases, and 8 bases stayed unmatched. This CDR3 spans 16 amino acids. Germline V gene lookup returns CDR1 SGHNT and CDR2 YYREEE (reference sequence). The CDR3 bases are TGTGCCAGCAGCGCTTTAGCGGGGGGGCGAGACAATGAGCAGTTCTTC. Its translation: CASSALAGGRDNEQFF.

This chain joins TRBV2 and TRBJ2-3; 9 bases are a match to TRBD2. Looked up from germline, CDR1 is SNHLY and CDR2 is FYNNEI. The CDR3 spans 14 residues. V was pared by 8 bases and J by 2 bases, with 5 bases of the junction left unmatched. CDR3 bases: TGTGCCAGCGGGCGGGAGGGCCCCACAGATACGCAGTATTTT. Translating it yields CASGREGPTDTQYF.

The CDR3 DNA reads TGCAGCGTTGAAGATCGGGCGCGGGGCTACACCTTC. Its protein product is CSVEDRARGYTF. The J gene is TRBJ1-2, the V gene TRBV29-1, with D hard to call. The germline V gene has CDR1 SQVTM and CDR2 ANQGSEA. The CDR3 covers 12 residues. The V and J ends lost 0 bases and 8 bases respectively, with 10 bases between them.

This clonotype was found once. The chain couples TRBV20-1 to TRBJ2-5, with 11 bases aligning to TRBD2. The V segment lost 5 bases and the J segment 5 bases; nucleotides outside the gene matches: 7. The germline V gene has CDR1 DFQATT and CDR2 SNEGSKA (reference sequence). This CDR3 has 14 residues. The CDR3 protein is CSAVAGGLAETQYF. The DNA for the CDR3 is TGCAGTGCTGTAGCGGGGGGGCTGGCGGAGACCCAGTACTTC.

The chain's CDR3 is CASSSDTFNTEAFF. CDR3 DNA: TGTGCCAGCAGCTCGGACACCTTTAACACTGAAGCTTTCTTT. The chain has TRBV7-9 and TRBJ1-1, with D possibly TRBD1 on 5 matching bases. Germline V gene data show CDR1 as SEHNR and CDR2 as FQNEAQ (reference sequence). V lost 4 bases and J lost 2, with 11 bases in between. The CDR3 is 14 residues long.

The chain links TRBV20-1 to TRBJ2-1; 10 bases map to TRBD2. The length of the CDR3 is 14 residues. Trimming cost V 6 bases and J 5 bases; bases outside gene matches: 7. From germline, CDR1 is DFQATT and CDR2 SNEGSKA (reference sequence). CDR3 sequence (DNA): TGCAGTGCGCCTTCTAGCGGGGGTAACAATGAGCAGTTCTTC. The encoded protein is CSAPSSGGNNEQFF.

The chain joins TRBV7-6 to TRBJ2-1; 7 nucleotides align to TRBD1. With V trimmed by 4 bases and J by 3 bases, 6 bases remained unmatched. CDR1 and CDR2 (germline): SGHVS, FNYEAQ. CDR3 size: 15 residues. The CDR3 sequence is CASSSPGQYYNEQFF. Written as DNA, the CDR3 is TGTGCCAGCAGCTCCCCGGGACAGTACTACAATGAGCAGTTCTTC.

The genes are TRBV20-1 and TRBJ2-7, with a tentative D call TRBD2 (5 bases). Germline loops: CDR1 DFQATT, CDR2 SNEGSKA (reference sequence). The CDR3 extends over 14 amino acids. Trimming removed 3 bases from V and 3 bases from J, with 15 bases in between. The CDR3 protein is CSASALALGYEQYF. In DNA, the CDR3 is TGCAGTGCTAGCGCCCTAGCTCTTGGCTACGAGCAGTACTTC.

The rearrangement joins TRBV29-1 to TRBJ2-3, with 11 bases matching TRBD2. Germline CDR1 SQVTM, CDR2 ANQGSEA. The CDR3 totals 15 residues. J lost 2 bases, V lost 4 bases, and 5 bases had no gene match. For the CDR3, the DNA is TGCAGCGTTGTTCTAGCGGGAGGATCCACAGATACGCAGTATTTT. It translates to CSVVLAGGSTDTQYF.

The genes are TRBV29-1 and TRBJ2-1; possible D gene TRBD1, 6 bases. CDR3 length: 13 residues. The germline V gene has CDR1 SQVTM and CDR2 ANQGSEA. Trimming took 7 bases from V and 4 from J, leaving 14 bases between them. CDR3 residues: CSGRRDKYNEQFF. Here the CDR3 DNA reads TGCAGCGGCAGAAGGGACAAATACAATGAGCAGTTCTTC.

The chain carries TRBV5-1 and TRBJ2-1; TRBD2 aligns across 9 bases. Per germline, CDR1 SGHRS and CDR2 YFSETQ. V lost 7 bases to trimming and J lost 1 base; unmatched junction nucleotides: 9. The CDR3 is 16 residues long. The CDR3 coding sequence is TGCGCCAGCGGCTCAGCGGGAGGAGCTTCCTACAATGAGCAGTTCTTC. This codes for CASGSAGGASYNEQFF. The full variable domain, its missing parts supplied by reference TRBV5-1 and TRBJ2-1, is KAGVTQTPRYLIKTRGQQVTLSCSPISGHRSVSWYQQTPGQGLQFLFEYFSETQRNKGNFPGRFSGRQFSNSRSEMNVSTLELGDSALYLCASGSAGGASYNEQFFGPGTRLTVL.

CDR3 coding DNA: TGTGCCAGCAGCCGAGGTCGCCTGGCAGGGGGGTATGGAGAGACCCAGTACTTC. It encodes CASSRGRLAGGYGETQYF. The genes are TRBV14 and TRBJ2-5, with a tentative D call TRBD1 (7 bases). The germline V and J ends were trimmed by 4 bases and 4 bases, with 25 bases remaining between them. CDR1 is SGHDN, CDR2 FVKESK, per germline. CDR3 length: 18 residues.

The J gene is TRBJ2-7, the V gene TRBV28; perhaps TRBD1 as D (6 bases). In germline, CDR1 is MDHEN, CDR2 SYDVKM. The CDR3 is 15 amino acids. With 6 bases removed from V and 3 bases from J, the gap between germline ends came to 18 bases. This chain's CDR3 is CASRKPQGFLYEQYF. The CDR3 DNA follows: TGTGCCAGCAGGAAACCCCAGGGGTTCCTCTACGAGCAGTACTTC. Variable domain in full (rest from reference TRBV28 and TRBJ2-7): DVKVTQSSRYLVKRTGEKVFLECVQDMDHENMFWYRQDPGLGLRLIYFSYDVKMKEKGDIPEGYSVSREKKERFSLILESASTNQTSMYLCASRKPQGFLYEQYFGPGTRLTVT.

In its sample, this clonotype was seen once. V and J are TRBV29-1 and TRBJ1-1; tentative D call: TRBD1 (5 bases). Germline CDR1 and CDR2: SQVTM and ANQGSEA. The CDR3 totals 14 residues. V was clipped by 8 bases and J by 1 base, with 17 bases between them. The CDR3, as DNA: TGCAGCACCCGGGGGTCGGGCCGGAACACTGAAGCTTTCTTT. As protein: CSTRGSGRNTEAFF.

The genes are TRBV9 and TRBJ2-7; D might be TRBD1 or TRBD2, each matching 5 bases. V was clipped by 4 bases and J by 0 bases, with 14 bases between them. The CDR3 has 15 residues. Germline V CDR1 and CDR2: SGDLS, YYNGEE. As DNA, the CDR3 is TGTGCCAGCAGCCCCCATGGGGGACGCTCCTACGAGCAGTACTTC. Translating it yields CASSPHGGRSYEQYF.

V is TRBV7-9 and J is TRBJ1-2; 7 bases map to TRBD1. This CDR3 is 12 amino acids long. J lost 8 bases, V lost 6 bases, and 6 bases had no gene match. Germline V gives CDR1 SEHNR, CDR2 FQNEAQ (reference sequence). The CDR3 sequence: CASSKGAHGYTF. As DNA, the CDR3 is TGTGCCAGCAGTAAGGGGGCGCACGGCTACACCTTC.

V usage is TRBV2 and J usage is TRBJ2-3; 10 bases are shared with TRBD2. The CDR3 is 14 amino acids. Trimming took 10 bases from V and 3 from J; bases not matched to a gene: 7. The germline V gene encodes CDR1 SNHLY and CDR2 FYNNEI. In DNA form, the CDR3 reads TGTGCCATCATTAGCGGGAGGACGACAGATACGCAGTATTTT. It is translated as CAIISGRTTDTQYF.

The chain links TRBV12-3 or TRBV12-4 to TRBJ2-3; 11 bases align to TRBD2. The CDR3 runs to 17 residues. V lost 6 bases, J lost 2 bases, and 10 bases stayed unmatched. The CDR3 spells CASRRTGTSGLTDTQYF. The CDR3 DNA sequence: TGTGCCAGCAGGCGAACCGGGACTAGCGGACTCACAGATACGCAGTATTTT.

The V call is TRBV25-1, the J call TRBJ2-1; D perhaps matches TRBD2 (5 bases). V gave up 4 bases and J gave up 7 bases, with 8 bases separating them. The CDR3 extends over 12 amino acids. The germline CDR1 and CDR2 sequences are MGHDK and SYGVNS. The CDR3 DNA reads as TGTGCCAGCAGTGGATCGGGGAATGAGCAGTTCTTC. Its translation is CASSGSGNEQFF.

The genes are TRBV5-1 and TRBJ2-1; tentatively, D is TRBD1 or TRBD2 (6 bases each). Germline-derived CDR1 and CDR2 are SGHRS and YFSETQ. The CDR3 sequence is 17 residues long. The germline V and J ends were trimmed by 5 bases and 6 bases, with 24 bases remaining between them. CDR3 protein: CASSPGAAGRYTNEQFF. The CDR3 region has the DNA TGCGCCAGCAGTCCGGGGGCTGCCGGACGCTATACCAATGAGCAGTTCTTC.

This clonotype has just one count. The chain joins TRBV18 to TRBJ2-4, with 7 bases identical to TRBD1. The length of the CDR3 is 14 residues. The V segment lost 2 bases and the J segment 6 bases; nucleotides outside the gene matches: 4. Germline values: CDR1 KGHSH, CDR2 LQKENI. The CDR3 DNA reads TGTGCCAGCTCACCAGTCGGGACAGTAAACATTCAGTACTTC. Encoded protein: CASSPVGTVNIQYF. Variable domain in full (rest from reference TRBV18 and TRBJ2-4): NAGVMQNPRHLVRRRGQEARLRCSPMKGHSHVYWYRQLPEEGLKFMVYLQKENIIDESGMPKERFSAEFPKEGPSILRIQQVVRGDSAAYFCASSPVGTVNIQYFGAGTRLSVL.

This clonotype has just a few counts. V is TRBV28 and J is TRBJ1-2; no definite D call. CDR1 is MDHEN, CDR2 SYDVKM, per germline. The CDR3 runs 11 residues. V was cut by 5 bases and J by 7 bases, with 8 bases left in between. CDR3 in DNA: TGTGCCAGCAGTCCCGGAGGTGGCTACACCTTC. Encoded protein: CASSPGGGYTF.

This rearrangement joins TRBV20-1 to TRBJ1-5; D remains unclear. Germline-derived CDR1 and CDR2 are DFQATT and SNEGSKA (reference sequence). The CDR3 has 12 amino acids. The germline V and J ends were trimmed by 6 bases and 6 bases, with 12 bases remaining between them. CDR3 amino acids: CSAQAGFQPQHF. CDR3 bases: TGCAGTGCCCAGGCCGGATTTCAGCCCCAGCATTTT.

This chain links TRBV12-3 or TRBV12-4 with TRBJ2-7; D is undetermined. The CDR3 contains 17 residues. The germline V and J ends were trimmed by 7 bases and 1 base, with 23 bases remaining between them. DNA for the CDR3: TGTGCCAGCACCCCTACCACCCTTCGACTGAGATCCTACGAGCAGTACTTC. Its protein is CASTPTTLRLRSYEQYF.

The chain is built from TRBV27 and TRBJ1-1; maybe TRBD1 (5 bases). The CDR3 is 15 residues long. The V gene lost 6 bases and the J gene lost 1 base, with 15 bases spanning the gap. Germline lookup yields CDR1 MNHEY and CDR2 SMNVEV (reference sequence). CDR3 nucleotides: TGTGCCAGCAGCCATTATCGGGACGGGAACACTGAAGCTTTCTTT. Encoded protein: CASSHYRDGNTEAFF.